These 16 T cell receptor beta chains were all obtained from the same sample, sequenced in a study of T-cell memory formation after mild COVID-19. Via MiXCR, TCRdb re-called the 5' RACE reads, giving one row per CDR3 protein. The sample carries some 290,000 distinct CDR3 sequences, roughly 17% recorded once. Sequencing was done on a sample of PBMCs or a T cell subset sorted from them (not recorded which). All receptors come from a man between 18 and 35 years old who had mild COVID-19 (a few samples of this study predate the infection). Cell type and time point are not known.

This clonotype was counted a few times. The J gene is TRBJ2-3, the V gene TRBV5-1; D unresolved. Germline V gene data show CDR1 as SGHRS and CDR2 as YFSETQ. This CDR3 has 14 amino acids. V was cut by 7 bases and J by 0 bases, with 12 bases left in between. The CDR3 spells CASFSWSSTDTQYF. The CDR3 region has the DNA TGCGCCAGCTTCTCTTGGTCCAGCACAGATACGCAGTATTTT.

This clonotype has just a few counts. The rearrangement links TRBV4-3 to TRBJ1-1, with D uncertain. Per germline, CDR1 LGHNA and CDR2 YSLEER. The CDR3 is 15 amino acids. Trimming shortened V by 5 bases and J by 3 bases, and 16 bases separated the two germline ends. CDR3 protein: CASSEWVTGDTEAFF. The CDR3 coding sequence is TGCGCCAGCAGCGAATGGGTCACCGGTGACACTGAAGCTTTCTTT.

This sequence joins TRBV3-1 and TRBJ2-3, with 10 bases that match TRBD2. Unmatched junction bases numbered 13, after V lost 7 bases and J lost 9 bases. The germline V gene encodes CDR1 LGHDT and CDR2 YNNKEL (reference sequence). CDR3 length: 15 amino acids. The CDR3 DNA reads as TGTGCCAGCACCTCAGTAGTAGCGGGGGGCCGAACGCAGTATTTT. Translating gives CASTSVVAGGRTQYF.

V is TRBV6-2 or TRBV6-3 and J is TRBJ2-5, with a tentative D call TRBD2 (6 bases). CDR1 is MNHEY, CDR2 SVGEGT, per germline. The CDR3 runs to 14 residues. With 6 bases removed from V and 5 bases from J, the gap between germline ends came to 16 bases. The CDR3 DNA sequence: TGTGCCAGCAGCTCCGGGACGGCGGGGGAGACCCAGTACTTC. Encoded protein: CASSSGTAGETQYF.

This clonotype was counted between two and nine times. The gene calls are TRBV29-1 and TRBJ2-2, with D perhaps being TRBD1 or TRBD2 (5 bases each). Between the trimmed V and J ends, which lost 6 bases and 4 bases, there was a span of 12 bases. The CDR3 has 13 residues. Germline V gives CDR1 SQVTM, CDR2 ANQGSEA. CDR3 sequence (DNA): TGCAGCGTGCCGGGACCGGGCACCGGGGAGCTGTTTTTT. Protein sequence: CSVPGPGTGELFF.

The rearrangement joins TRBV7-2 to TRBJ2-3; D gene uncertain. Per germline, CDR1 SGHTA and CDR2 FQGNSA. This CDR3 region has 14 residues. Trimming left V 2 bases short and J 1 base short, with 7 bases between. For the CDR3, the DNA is TGTGCCAGCAGCTTAACGTCCCGCACAGATACGCAGTATTTT. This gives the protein CASSLTSRTDTQYF.

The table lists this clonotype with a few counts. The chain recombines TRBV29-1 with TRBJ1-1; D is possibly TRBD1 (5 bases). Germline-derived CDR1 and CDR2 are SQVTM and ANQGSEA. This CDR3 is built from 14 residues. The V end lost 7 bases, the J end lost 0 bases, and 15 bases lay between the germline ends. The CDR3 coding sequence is TGCAGCGGTGCCCGACAGACCCTGAACACTGAAGCTTTCTTT. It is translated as CSGARQTLNTEAFF. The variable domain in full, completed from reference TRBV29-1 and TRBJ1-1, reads SAVISQKPSRDICQRGTSLTIQCQVDSQVTMMFWYRQQPGQSLTLIATANQGSEATYESGFVIDKFPISRPNLTFSTLTVSNMSPEDSSIYLCSGARQTLNTEAFFGQGTRLTVV.

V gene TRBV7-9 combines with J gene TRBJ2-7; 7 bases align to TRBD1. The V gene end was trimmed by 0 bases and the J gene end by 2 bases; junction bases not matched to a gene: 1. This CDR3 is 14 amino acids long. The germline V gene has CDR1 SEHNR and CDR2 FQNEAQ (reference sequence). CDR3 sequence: CASSLAGQTYEQYF. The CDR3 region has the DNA TGTGCCAGCAGCTTAGCGGGACAGACCTACGAGCAGTACTTC.

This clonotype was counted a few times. The CDR3 DNA follows: TGTGCCAGCAGCGTAGGAGGTGGACAGGATTTTGATTATGGCTACACCTTC. Amino acid sequence: CASSVGGGQDFDYGYTF. This chain links TRBV9 with TRBJ1-2; 7 bases are a match to TRBD1. The CDR3 contains 17 residues. Unmatched junction bases numbered 13, after V lost 0 bases and J lost 5 bases. Germline CDR1 and CDR2: SGDLS and YYNGEE.

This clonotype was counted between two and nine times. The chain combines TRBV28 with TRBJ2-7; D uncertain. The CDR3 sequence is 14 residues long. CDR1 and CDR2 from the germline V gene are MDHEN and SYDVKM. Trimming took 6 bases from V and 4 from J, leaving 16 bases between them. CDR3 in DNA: TGTGCCAGCAGCGTGGTCGCAGGAGCTTACGAGCAGTACGTC. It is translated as CASSVVAGAYEQYV.

CDR3 sequence (DNA): TGTGCCACCGAGGGGGATTCCGGGGAGCTGTTTTTT. Translated: CATEGDSGELFF. V usage is TRBV24-1 and J usage is TRBJ2-2; TRBD1 might be the D (6 bases). The CDR3 contains 12 residues. Trimming pared 9 bases from V and 6 bases from J, leaving 10 bases between. From germline, CDR1 is KGHDR and CDR2 SFDVKD.

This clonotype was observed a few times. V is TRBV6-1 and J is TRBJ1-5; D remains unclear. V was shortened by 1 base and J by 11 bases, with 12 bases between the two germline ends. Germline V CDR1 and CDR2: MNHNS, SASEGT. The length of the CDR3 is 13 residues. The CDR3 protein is CASSEGTAVAQHF. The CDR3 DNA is TGTGCCAGCAGTGAAGGGACCGCCGTGGCCCAGCATTTT.

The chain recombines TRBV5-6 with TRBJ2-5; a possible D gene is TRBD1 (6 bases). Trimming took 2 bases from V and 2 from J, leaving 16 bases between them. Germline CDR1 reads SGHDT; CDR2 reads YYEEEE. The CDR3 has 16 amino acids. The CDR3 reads CASSFFDRPRQETQYF. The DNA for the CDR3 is TGTGCCAGCAGCTTTTTCGACAGGCCGAGGCAAGAGACCCAGTACTTC.

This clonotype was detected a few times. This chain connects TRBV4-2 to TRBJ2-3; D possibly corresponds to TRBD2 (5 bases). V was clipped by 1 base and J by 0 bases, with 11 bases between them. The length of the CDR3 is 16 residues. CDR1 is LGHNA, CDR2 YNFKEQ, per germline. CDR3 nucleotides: TGTGCCAGCAGCCAAGCTGAGCGGTCTAGCACAGATACGCAGTATTTT. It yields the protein CASSQAERSSTDTQYF.

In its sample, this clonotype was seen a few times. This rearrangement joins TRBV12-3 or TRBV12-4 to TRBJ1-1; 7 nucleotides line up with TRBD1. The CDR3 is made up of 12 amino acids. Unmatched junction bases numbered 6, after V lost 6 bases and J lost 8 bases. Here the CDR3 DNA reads TGTGCCAGCAGCATGGGGACAGCGGAAGCTTTCTTT. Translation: CASSMGTAEAFF.

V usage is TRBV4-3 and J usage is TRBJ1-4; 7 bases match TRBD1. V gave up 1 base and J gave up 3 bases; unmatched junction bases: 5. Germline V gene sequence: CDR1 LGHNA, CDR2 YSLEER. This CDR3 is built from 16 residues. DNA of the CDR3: TGCGCCAGCAGCCAAGGCAGGGGGTGGTCTAATGAAAAACTGTTTTTT. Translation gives CASSQGRGWSNEKLFF.